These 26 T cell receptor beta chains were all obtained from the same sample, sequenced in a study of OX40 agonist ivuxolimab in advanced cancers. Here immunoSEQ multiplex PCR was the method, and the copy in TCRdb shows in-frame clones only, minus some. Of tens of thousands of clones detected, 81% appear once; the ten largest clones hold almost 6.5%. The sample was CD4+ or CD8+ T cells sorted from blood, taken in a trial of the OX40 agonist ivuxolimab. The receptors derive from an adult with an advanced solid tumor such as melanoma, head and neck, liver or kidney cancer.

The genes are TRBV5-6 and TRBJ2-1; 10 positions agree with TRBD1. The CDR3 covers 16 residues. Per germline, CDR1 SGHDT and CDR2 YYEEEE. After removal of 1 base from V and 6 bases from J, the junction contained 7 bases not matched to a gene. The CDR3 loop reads CASSLSLGQGSNEQFF. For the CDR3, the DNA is TGTGCCAGCAGCTTGTCTTTGGGACAGGGGAGCAATGAGCAGTTCTTC.

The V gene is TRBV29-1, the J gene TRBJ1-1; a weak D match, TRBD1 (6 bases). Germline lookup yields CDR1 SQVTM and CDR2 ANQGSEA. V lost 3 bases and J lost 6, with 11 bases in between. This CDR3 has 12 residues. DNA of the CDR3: TGCAGCGTTGATATAGGGGGACCTGAAGCTTTCTTT. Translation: CSVDIGGPEAFF.

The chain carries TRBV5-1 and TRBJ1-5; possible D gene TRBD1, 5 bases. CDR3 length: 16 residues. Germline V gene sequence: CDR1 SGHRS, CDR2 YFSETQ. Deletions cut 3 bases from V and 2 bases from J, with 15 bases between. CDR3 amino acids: CASSSPGQGGNQPQHF. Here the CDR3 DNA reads TGCGCCAGCAGCTCCCCGGGCCAGGGAGGCAATCAGCCCCAGCATTTT.

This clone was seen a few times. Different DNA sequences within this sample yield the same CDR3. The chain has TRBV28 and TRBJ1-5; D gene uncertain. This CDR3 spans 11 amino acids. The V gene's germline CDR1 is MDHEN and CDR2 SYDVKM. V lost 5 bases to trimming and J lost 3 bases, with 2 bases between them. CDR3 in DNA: TGTGCCAGCAGTATCAATCAGCCCCAGCATTTT. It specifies CASSINQPQHF.

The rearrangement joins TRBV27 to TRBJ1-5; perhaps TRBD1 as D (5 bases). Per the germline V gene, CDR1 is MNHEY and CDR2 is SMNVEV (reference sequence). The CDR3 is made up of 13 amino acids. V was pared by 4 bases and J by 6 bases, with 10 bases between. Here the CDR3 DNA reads TGTGCCAGCAGTTGGGAGGGGAGTCAGCCCCAGCATTTT. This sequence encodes CASSWEGSQPQHF.

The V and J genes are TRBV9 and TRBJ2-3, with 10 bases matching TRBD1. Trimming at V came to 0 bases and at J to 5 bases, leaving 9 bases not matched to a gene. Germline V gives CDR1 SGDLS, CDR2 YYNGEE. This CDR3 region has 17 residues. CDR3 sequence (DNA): TGTGCCAGCAGCGTAGTTGTGACAGGGGGCGCCGGAGATACGCAGTATTTT. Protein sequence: CASSVVVTGGAGDTQYF.

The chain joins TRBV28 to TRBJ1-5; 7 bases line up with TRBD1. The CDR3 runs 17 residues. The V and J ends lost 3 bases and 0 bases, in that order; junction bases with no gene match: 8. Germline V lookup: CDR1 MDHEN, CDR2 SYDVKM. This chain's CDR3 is CASSLRTGIDSNQPQHF. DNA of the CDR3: TGTGCCAGCAGTTTGAGGACAGGTATCGATAGCAATCAGCCCCAGCATTTT. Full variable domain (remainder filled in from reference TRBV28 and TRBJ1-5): DVKVTQSSRYLVKRTGEKVFLECVQDMDHENMFWYRQDPGLGLRLIYFSYDVKMKEKGDIPEGYSVSREKKERFSLILESASTNQTSMYLCASSLRTGIDSNQPQHFGDGTRLSIL.

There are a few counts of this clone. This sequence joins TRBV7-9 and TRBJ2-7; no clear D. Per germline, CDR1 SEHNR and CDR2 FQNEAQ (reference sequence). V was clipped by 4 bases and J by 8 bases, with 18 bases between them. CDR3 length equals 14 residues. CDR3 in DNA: TGTGCCAGCAGCTCGGACGGTTTTAGGTATAAGCAGTACTTC. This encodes CASSSDGFRYKQYF.

The CDR3 DNA is TGTGCCAGCAGCCACGGAATGAACACTGAAGCTTTCTTT. It yields the protein CASSHGMNTEAFF. The chain is built from TRBV14 and TRBJ1-1; no clear D gene. Germline CDR1 is SGHDN and CDR2 is FVKESK. The V and J ends lost 3 bases and 0 bases respectively, with 5 bases between them. The CDR3 sequence is 13 residues long.

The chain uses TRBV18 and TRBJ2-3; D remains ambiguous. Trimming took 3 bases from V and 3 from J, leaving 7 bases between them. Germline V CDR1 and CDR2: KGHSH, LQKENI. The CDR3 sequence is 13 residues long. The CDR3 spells CASSPPETDTQYF. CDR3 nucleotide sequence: TGTGCCAGCTCACCTCCCGAGACAGATACGCAGTATTTT. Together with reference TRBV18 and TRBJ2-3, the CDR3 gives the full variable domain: NAGVMQNPRHLVRRRGQEARLRCSPMKGHSHVYWYRQLPEEGLKFMVYLQKENIIDESGMPKERFSAEFPKEGPSILRIQQVVRGDSAAYFCASSPPETDTQYFGPGTRLTVL.

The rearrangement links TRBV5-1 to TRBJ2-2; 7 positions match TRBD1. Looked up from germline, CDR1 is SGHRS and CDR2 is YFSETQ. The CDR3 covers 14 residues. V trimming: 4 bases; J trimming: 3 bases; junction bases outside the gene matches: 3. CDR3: CASSPGGYTGELFF. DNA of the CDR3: TGCGCCAGCAGCCCAGGGGGTTACACCGGGGAGCTGTTTTTT.

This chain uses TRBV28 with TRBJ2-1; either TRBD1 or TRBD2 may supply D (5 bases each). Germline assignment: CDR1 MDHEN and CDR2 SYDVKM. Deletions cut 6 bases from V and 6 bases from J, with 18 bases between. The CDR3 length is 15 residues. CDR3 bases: TGTGCCAGCAGGGACCCGGGGCGGAAAGGCAATGAGCAGTTCTTC. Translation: CASRDPGRKGNEQFF.

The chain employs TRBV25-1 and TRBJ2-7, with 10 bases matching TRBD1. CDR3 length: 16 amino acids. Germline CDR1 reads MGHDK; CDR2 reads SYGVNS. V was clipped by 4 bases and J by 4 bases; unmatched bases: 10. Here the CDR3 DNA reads TGTGCCAGCAGTGGAGGGAGGGACAGGGGATGGTACGAGCAGTACTTC. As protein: CASSGGRDRGWYEQYF.

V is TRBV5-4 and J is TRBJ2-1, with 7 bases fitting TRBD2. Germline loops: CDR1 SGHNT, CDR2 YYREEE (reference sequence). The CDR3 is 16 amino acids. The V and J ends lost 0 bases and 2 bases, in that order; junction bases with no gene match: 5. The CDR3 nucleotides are TGTGCCAGCAGCTTGGGTAGCGGGTTCACCTACAATGAGCAGTTCTTC. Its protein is CASSLGSGFTYNEQFF.

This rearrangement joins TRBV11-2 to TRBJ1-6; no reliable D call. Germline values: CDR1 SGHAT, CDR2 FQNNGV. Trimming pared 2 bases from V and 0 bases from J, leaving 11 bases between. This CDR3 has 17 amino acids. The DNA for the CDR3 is TGTGCCAGCAGCTTATCGCAGACGAGCTCCTATAATTCACCCCTCCACTTT. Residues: CASSLSQTSSYNSPLHF.

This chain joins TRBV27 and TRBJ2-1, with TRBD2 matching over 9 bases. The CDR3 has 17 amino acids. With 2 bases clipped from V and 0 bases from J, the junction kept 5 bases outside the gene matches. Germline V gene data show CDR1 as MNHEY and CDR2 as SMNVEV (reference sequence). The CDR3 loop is CASSLKAGGLSYNEQFF. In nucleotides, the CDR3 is TGTGCCAGCAGTTTAAAGGCGGGAGGGCTCTCCTACAATGAGCAGTTCTTC.

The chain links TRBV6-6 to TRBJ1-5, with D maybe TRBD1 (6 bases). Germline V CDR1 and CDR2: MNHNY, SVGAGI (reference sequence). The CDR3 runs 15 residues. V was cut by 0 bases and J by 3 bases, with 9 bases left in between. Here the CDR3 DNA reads TGTGCCAGCAGTTACTCGGACAGACCCAATCAGCCCCAGCATTTT. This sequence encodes CASSYSDRPNQPQHF.

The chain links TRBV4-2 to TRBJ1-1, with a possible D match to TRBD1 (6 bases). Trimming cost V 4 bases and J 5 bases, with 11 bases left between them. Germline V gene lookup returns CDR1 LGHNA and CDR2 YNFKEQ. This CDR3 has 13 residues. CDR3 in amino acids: CASSPWRGTEAFF. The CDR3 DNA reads TGTGCCAGCAGCCCTTGGAGGGGGACTGAAGCTTTCTTT.

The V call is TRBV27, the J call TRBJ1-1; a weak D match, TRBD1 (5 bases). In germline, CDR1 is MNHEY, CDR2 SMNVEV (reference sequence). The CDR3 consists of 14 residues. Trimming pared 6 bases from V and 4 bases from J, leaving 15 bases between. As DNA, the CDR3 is TGTGCCAGCAGGCTAGGCCCAGGGTTCACTGAAGCTTTCTTT. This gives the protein CASRLGPGFTEAFF.

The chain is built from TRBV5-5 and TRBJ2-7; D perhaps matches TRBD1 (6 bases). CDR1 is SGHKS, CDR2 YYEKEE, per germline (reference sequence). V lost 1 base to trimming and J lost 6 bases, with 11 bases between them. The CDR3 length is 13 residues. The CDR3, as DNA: TGTGCCAGCAGCTTGTGGGGGCTGCTCGAGCAGTACGTC. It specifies CASSLWGLLEQYV.

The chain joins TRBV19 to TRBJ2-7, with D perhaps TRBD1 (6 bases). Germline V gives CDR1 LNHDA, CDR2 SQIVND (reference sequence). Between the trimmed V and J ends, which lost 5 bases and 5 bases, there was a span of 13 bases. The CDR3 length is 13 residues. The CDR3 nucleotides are TGTGCCAGTAGTCCAACAGGGTTCAACGAGCAGTACTTC. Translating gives CASSPTGFNEQYF. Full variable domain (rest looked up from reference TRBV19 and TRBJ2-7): DGGITQSPKYLFRKEGQNVTLSCEQNLNHDAMYWYRQDPGQGLRLIYYSQIVNDFQKGDIAEGYSVSREKKESFPLTVTSAQKNPTAFYLCASSPTGFNEQYFGPGTRLTVT.

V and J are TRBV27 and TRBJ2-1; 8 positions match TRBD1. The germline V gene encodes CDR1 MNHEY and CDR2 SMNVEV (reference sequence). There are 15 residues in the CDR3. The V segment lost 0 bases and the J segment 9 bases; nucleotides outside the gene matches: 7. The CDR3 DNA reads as TGTGCCAGCAGTTTATCCCGACAGGGGACGGCTGAGCAGTTCTTC. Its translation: CASSLSRQGTAEQFF.

The CDR3 DNA reads TGTGCCAGCAGCTTAGGGCTAGGACAGGGATCCCACGAGCAGTACGTC. Translation gives CASSLGLGQGSHEQYV. The rearrangement uses TRBV7-6 and TRBJ2-7, with 8 bases aligning to TRBD1. This CDR3 has 16 amino acids. The germline V gene encodes CDR1 SGHVS and CDR2 FNYEAQ. V shed 1 base, J shed 5 bases, and the junction held 10 bases outside the gene matches.

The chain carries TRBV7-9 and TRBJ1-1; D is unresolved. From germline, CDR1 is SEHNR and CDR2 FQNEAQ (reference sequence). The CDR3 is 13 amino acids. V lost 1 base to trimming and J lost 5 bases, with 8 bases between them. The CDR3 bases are TGTGCCAGCAGCTTAGAAGGGTCGACTGAAGCTTTCTTT. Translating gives CASSLEGSTEAFF. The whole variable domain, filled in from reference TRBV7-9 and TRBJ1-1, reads DTGVSQNPRHKITKRGQNVTFRCDPISEHNRLYWYRQTLGQGPEFLTYFQNEAQLEKSRLLSDRFSAERPKGSFSTLEIQRTEQGDSAMYLCASSLEGSTEAFFGQGTRLTVV.

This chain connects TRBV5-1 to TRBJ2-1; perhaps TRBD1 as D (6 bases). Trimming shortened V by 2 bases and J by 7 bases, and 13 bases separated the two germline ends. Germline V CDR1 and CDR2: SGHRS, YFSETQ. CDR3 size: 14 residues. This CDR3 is CASSLGRGRNEQFF. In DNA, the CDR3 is TGCGCCAGCAGCTTAGGCAGGGGAAGGAATGAGCAGTTCTTC. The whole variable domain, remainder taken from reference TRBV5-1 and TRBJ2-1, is KAGVTQTPRYLIKTRGQQVTLSCSPISGHRSVSWYQQTPGQGLQFLFEYFSETQRNKGNFPGRFSGRQFSNSRSEMNVSTLELGDSALYLCASSLGRGRNEQFFGPGTRLTVL.

The DNA for the CDR3 is TGTGCCATCAGTGAGTCGGGACAGGCGAGTCAGCCCCAGCATTTT. Its translation: CAISESGQASQPQHF. The rearrangement uses TRBV10-3 and TRBJ1-5, with 8 bases lining up with TRBD1. Germline V gene data show CDR1 as ENHRY and CDR2 as SYGVKD. The length of the CDR3 is 15 residues. V trimming: 0 bases; J trimming: 6 bases; junction bases outside the gene matches: 4.